This T cell receptor (beta chain) came from a study of blood T cell repertoires in COVID-19. Study information: The United States, Italy and Spain were the sources of the acute and convalescent COVID-19 samples. PBMCs, B-cell-depleted T cells, or T cells were the source of the cDNA or gDNA that made up the material.

Methods used by the authors: For nucleated cells, counts were estimated from reference gene primer amplification. The method was immunoSEQ multiplex PCR; TCRdb's version includes in-frame clones alone and lacks a portion of them. Clone size and V and J calls were adopted from that table, with D and trimming inferred from the DNA. The sample yields some 90,000 clones, roughly nine tenths seen once. This CDR3 has 13 amino acids. The germline V and J ends were trimmed by 3 bases and 7 bases, with 13 bases remaining between them. CDR1 is GTSNPN, CDR2 SVGIG, per germline (reference sequence). The source of this sequence is an elderly woman with active COVID-19. The sequenced sample consisted of peripheral blood. The chain is built from TRBV30 and TRBJ2-1, with D possibly TRBD1 on 6 matching bases. CDR3 nucleotides: TGTGCCTGGAGGATCCAGGGGTGGAATGAGCAGTTCTTC. Its translation is CAWRIQGWNEQFF.